A single T cell receptor beta chain is shown here with its context. Its specificity is unknown. This sample stems from a study of vaccination effects on CD4 cells after COVID-19. V lost 2 bases and J lost 5; bases outside the gene matches: 0. The CDR3 extends over 14 amino acids. In germline, CDR1 is MNHNY, CDR2 SVGAGI (reference sequence). Prior to sequencing, the ViraFEST assay stimulated PBMC with viral peptide pools, which expanded the antigen-specific CD4+ T cells. Cultured cells yielded isolated CD4+ T cells after 10 days. Vaccine recipients had no previous SARS-CoV-2 infection; their nucleocapsid antibodies were negative. Wells each received around 2.2 million PBMC, cultured with approximately 10 IU/ml IL-2 and 8.5 to 10 ug/ml peptides. Sequenced by immunoSEQ multiplex PCR; TCRdb stores in-frame clones only, minus some. The sample holds about 73,000 clones, 60% to 85% seen once.

V and J are TRBV6-6 and TRBJ2-5, with 12 bases fitting TRBD2. The sequence came from a human donor who received a COVID-19 vaccine. The sample was CD4+ T cells from PBMCs cultured with SARS-CoV-2 spike peptides, taken before COVID-19 vaccination. The CDR3 region is CASSYLAGGETQYF. CDR3 DNA: TGTGCCAGCAGTTACCTAGCGGGGGGGGAGACCCAGTACTTC.